One and the same sample provided the 21 T cell receptor beta chains below, sequenced in a study of blood T cell repertoires in COVID-19. TCRdb's table, derived via immunoSEQ multiplex PCR, lists solely in-frame clones and lacks some. Here the sample spans 110,000 to 150,000 clones, over 60% being singletons. Sequencing was done on a sample of peripheral blood. These receptors all come from an elderly man with acute or convalescent COVID-19.

This clone was seen only once. This chain links TRBV11-2 with TRBJ2-5; perhaps TRBD1 as D (7 bases). The CDR3 extends over 18 amino acids. Germline V gives CDR1 SGHAT, CDR2 FQNNGV. Trimming stripped 1 base from V and 5 bases from J, with 23 bases between. The CDR3 here is CASSLAVEAGGIWETQYF. The CDR3 DNA reads as TGTGCCAGCAGCTTAGCAGTCGAAGCAGGGGGGATTTGGGAGACCCAGTACTTC.

This chain uses TRBV7-2 with TRBJ2-1; 9 positions agree with TRBD2. CDR3 size: 16 residues. Per germline, CDR1 SGHTA and CDR2 FQGNSA. V dropped 1 base and J dropped 7; count of bases not matched to a gene: 8. DNA for the CDR3: TGTGCCAGCAGCTTAGTCTGGCAAGCGGGGGGAAATGAGCAGTTCTTC. Amino acids: CASSLVWQAGGNEQFF.

The chain combines TRBV6-5 with TRBJ1-1; D is uncertain. CDR1 and CDR2 (germline): MNHEY, SVGAGI. V was pared by 5 bases and J by 1 base, with 8 bases between. This CDR3 spans 13 amino acids. The CDR3 loop is CASSRGKNTEAFF. In DNA, the CDR3 is TGTGCCAGCAGTCGGGGAAAGAACACTGAAGCTTTCTTT.

The chain links TRBV4-3 to TRBJ1-1, with D unclear. V was shortened by 1 base and J by 1 base, with 16 bases between the two germline ends. Looked up from germline, CDR1 is LGHNA and CDR2 is YSLEER. The CDR3 covers 17 residues. The CDR3 sequence is CASSQGVSGFENTEAFF. CDR3 in DNA: TGCGCCAGCAGCCAAGGAGTCAGCGGGTTTGAGAACACTGAAGCTTTCTTT.

This clone appeared a few times. The chain uses TRBV27 and TRBJ1-4; weak D call: TRBD1 (6 bases). The CDR3 is 17 amino acids. Germline CDR1 reads MNHEY; CDR2 reads SMNVEV (reference sequence). The V end lost 4 bases, the J end lost 6 bases, and 21 bases lay between the germline ends. CDR3 coding DNA: TGTGCCAGCAGTTCCCCCCGGGGGGCACGACGCGATGAAAAACTGTTTTTT. This sequence encodes CASSSPRGARRDEKLFF.

V and J are TRBV6-2 or TRBV6-3 and TRBJ2-7, with D maybe TRBD2 (6 bases). V was shortened by 4 bases and J by 2 bases, with 9 bases between the two germline ends. Germline CDR1 is MNHEY and CDR2 is SVGEGT. The CDR3 loop spans 13 amino acids. Written as DNA, the CDR3 is TGTGCCAGCAGTTTGGGGGGAACCTACGAGCAGTACTTC. It codes for CASSLGGTYEQYF.

This clone was recorded at least ten times. V gene TRBV4-3 combines with J gene TRBJ2-2; 7 bases are a match to TRBD2. With 1 base clipped from V and 7 bases from J, the junction kept 9 bases outside the gene matches. Germline CDR1 LGHNA, CDR2 YSLEER. CDR3 length: 16 amino acids. CDR3 sequence reads: CASSQAPGGGIGELFF. The CDR3 DNA sequence: TGCGCCAGCAGCCAAGCCCCTGGCGGGGGTATCGGGGAGCTGTTTTTT.

By sample fraction, this clone is medium-sized. The chain combines TRBV5-1 with TRBJ1-2, with 7 bases matching TRBD1. Germline CDR1 reads SGHRS; CDR2 reads YFSETQ. V gave up 2 bases and J gave up 0 bases; unmatched junction bases: 7. This CDR3 is 16 amino acids long. CDR3 in amino acids: CASSLTTGAPNYGYTF. The CDR3 DNA is TGCGCCAGCAGCTTAACCACAGGGGCCCCTAACTATGGCTACACCTTC.

This chain links TRBV7-9 with TRBJ1-1, with no clear D. CDR1 and CDR2 from the germline V gene are SEHNR and FQNEAQ (reference sequence). V gave up 5 bases and J gave up 2 bases, with 9 bases separating them. The CDR3 sequence is 13 residues long. CDR3 in DNA: TGTGCCAGCAGCCCCCCAGGAAACACTGAAGCTTTCTTT. Translated, it gives CASSPPGNTEAFF. Full variable domain (rest looked up from reference TRBV7-9 and TRBJ1-1): DTGVSQNPRHKITKRGQNVTFRCDPISEHNRLYWYRQTLGQGPEFLTYFQNEAQLEKSRLLSDRFSAERPKGSFSTLEIQRTEQGDSAMYLCASSPPGNTEAFFGQGTRLTVV.

The genes are TRBV18 and TRBJ1-2, with 8 bases aligning to TRBD1. This CDR3 is built from 15 residues. Trimming took 4 bases from V and 6 from J; bases not matched to a gene: 10. Germline V gives CDR1 KGHSH, CDR2 LQKENI. The CDR3 loop is CASSQRQGMTDGYTF. The CDR3 DNA reads as TGTGCCAGCTCACAAAGACAGGGGATGACTGATGGCTACACCTTC.

This clone has just a few counts. This CDR3 reads CASSSQGLALSGGMADTQYF. The CDR3 DNA reads as TGTGCCAGTAGTAGCCAGGGACTAGCGCTTAGCGGGGGTATGGCAGATACGCAGTATTTT. The V gene is TRBV19, the J gene TRBJ2-3, with 10 bases that match TRBD2. This CDR3 is 20 amino acids long. The germline gives CDR1 LNHDA, CDR2 SQIVND (reference sequence). V shed 4 bases and J 4 bases; nucleotides not matched to a gene: 20. The complete variable domain, with remaining parts taken from reference TRBV19 and TRBJ2-3, reads DGGITQSPKYLFRKEGQNVTLSCEQNLNHDAMYWYRQDPGQGLRLIYYSQIVNDFQKGDIAEGYSVSREKKESFPLTVTSAQKNPTAFYLCASSSQGLALSGGMADTQYFGPGTRLTVL.

This sequence joins TRBV7-2 and TRBJ2-4, with 7 nucleotides matching TRBD1. CDR1 SGHTA and CDR2 FQGNSA come from the germline V gene. With V trimmed by 6 bases and J by 4 bases, 6 bases remained unmatched. The CDR3 sequence is 14 residues long. CDR3 DNA: TGTGCCAGCAGTCCTCCGGGACAGAAAAACATTCAGTACTTC. Its protein is CASSPPGQKNIQYF.

V and J are TRBV10-1 and TRBJ2-1, with 9 nucleotides matching TRBD1. J was trimmed by 0 bases and V by 7 bases; bases with no gene match: 7. The CDR3 has 16 residues. Germline V gene sequence: CDR1 WNHNN, CDR2 SYGVQD (reference sequence). This CDR3 reads CASITGTGRSYNEQFF. Written as DNA, the CDR3 is TGCGCCAGCATTACCGGGACAGGGCGCTCCTACAATGAGCAGTTCTTC.

This clone was recorded at least ten times. The chain has TRBV4-2 and TRBJ1-3; D unresolved. The germline CDR1 and CDR2 sequences are LGHNA and YNFKEQ. This CDR3 comprises 17 residues. Trimming stripped 4 bases from V and 0 bases from J, with 16 bases between. CDR3 sequence: CASSRDLGEGSGNTIYF. In DNA, the CDR3 is TGTGCCAGCAGCCGAGACCTCGGGGAGGGCTCTGGAAACACCATATATTTT.

The chain is built from TRBV4-3 and TRBJ2-7, with 9 nucleotides matching TRBD1. Germline values: CDR1 LGHNA, CDR2 YSLEER. The junction had 4 bases not matched to a gene; V was cut back by 4 bases and J by 3 bases. This CDR3 has 14 residues. The CDR3 region has the DNA TGCGCCAGCAGCCCGACAGGGGGAGGCTACGAGCAGTACTTC. Its translation: CASSPTGGGYEQYF.

The V gene is TRBV19, the J gene TRBJ2-3; 7 bases map to TRBD1. The CDR3 extends over 15 amino acids. V lost 2 bases to trimming and J lost 2 bases; unmatched junction nucleotides: 4. Germline V CDR1 and CDR2: LNHDA, SQIVND (reference sequence). The CDR3 nucleotides read TGTGCCAGTAGTATAAGGGGACAGAACACAGATACGCAGTATTTT. It translates to CASSIRGQNTDTQYF.

The chain recombines TRBV5-6 with TRBJ1-6; 7 bases match TRBD1. This CDR3 comprises 17 residues. Germline CDR1 reads SGHDT; CDR2 reads YYEEEE. V was clipped by 1 base and J by 7 bases; unmatched bases: 11. CDR3 sequence: CASSLFRIGQDNSPLHF. The CDR3 DNA is TGTGCCAGCAGCTTGTTTCGTATCGGACAGGACAATTCACCCCTCCACTTT. Full variable domain (missing parts from reference TRBV5-6 and TRBJ1-6): DAGVTQSPTHLIKTRGQQVTLRCSPKSGHDTVSWYQQALGQGPQFIFQYYEEEERQRGNFPDRFSGHQFPNYSSELNVNALLLGDSALYLCASSLFRIGQDNSPLHFGNGTRLTVT.

CDR3 DNA sequence: TGTGCCAGCAGCGTAGGTTCGACAGGGGGTGTAGTCTATGGCTACACCTTC. Its translation: CASSVGSTGGVVYGYTF. The J gene is TRBJ1-2, the V gene TRBV9, with 9 bases identical to TRBD1. Germline CDR1 is SGDLS and CDR2 is YYNGEE. CDR3 length: 17 amino acids. The V and J ends lost 0 bases and 4 bases, in that order; junction bases with no gene match: 10. The variable domain in full, with the rest retrieved from reference TRBV9 and TRBJ1-2, is DSGVTQTPKHLITATGQRVTLRCSPRSGDLSVYWYQQSLDQGLQFLIQYYNGEERAKGNILERFSAQQFPDLHSELNLSSLELGDSALYFCASSVGSTGGVVYGYTFGSGTRLTVV.

The chain carries TRBV12-3 or TRBV12-4 and TRBJ1-1; D remains unclear. The length of the CDR3 is 13 residues. Trimming stripped 8 bases from V and 1 base from J, with 11 bases between. The CDR3 here is CASVRGENTEAFF. The CDR3 bases are TGTGCCAGCGTTCGGGGAGAGAACACTGAAGCTTTCTTT.

CDR3 nucleotides: TGTGCCAGCAGTCTAAGCACAGATACGCAGTATTTT. Translating gives CASSLSTDTQYF. The rearrangement links TRBV12-3 or TRBV12-4 to TRBJ2-3; D gene unclear. This CDR3 has 12 amino acids. V lost 5 bases and J lost 0, with 3 bases in between.

This clone was seen a handful of times. The chain is built from TRBV11-2 and TRBJ2-2; D gene ambiguous. V dropped 3 bases and J dropped 3 bases, with 5 bases sitting between them. CDR3 length: 13 amino acids. CDR1 is SGHAT and CDR2 is FQNNGV in the germline V gene. Written as DNA, the CDR3 is TGTGCCAGCAGCTTCACAGACACCGGGGAGCTGTTTTTT. This codes for CASSFTDTGELFF.